This TCR beta chain derives from a study of CXCR3-negative and CXCR3-positive naive CD8 T cells. Study findings and constraints: TRB CDR3s were more hydrophobic in CXCR3-positive than in CXCR3-negative naive cells. Naive subsets did not differ in surface CD5, and the authors estimated TCR strength using properties of the TRB CDR3. Freshly isolated PBMCs were used in most assays, given partial CXCR3 loss after freezing.

Researchers prepared the TRB cDNA libraries using 5' RACE with UMI labels. One entry per CDR3 protein, without DNA, is what TCRdb gives after re-calling the 5' RACE reads. This sample's table has some 60,000 distinct CDR3 sequences. CDR3 length: 13 amino acids. Germline CDR1 reads SQVTM; CDR2 reads ANQGSEA. With respect to this clonotype: Its antigen is unidentified.

Sorting was done in triplicate for each CD8+ T cell subset (around 300,000 cells each). Identification of naive CD8+ T cells rested on CD45RO-CCR7+CD27+CD95- status. Sequenced: naive CXCR3+ CD8+ T cells from blood. Subset described: CD45RO-CCR7+CD27+CD95- naive CD8+ T cells expressing CXCR3 (TNR3+). This chain uses TRBV29-1 with TRBJ2-1; TCRdb gives TRBD1 as the D gene, but with no DNA this cannot be confirmed. This clonotype was sampled from a human donor in good health. Some clones in this sample may be carry-over from other donors' samples. The CDR3 protein is CSAFEGTNNEQFF.